Here is one T cell receptor (beta chain) with its context. Clones were sequenced by immunoSEQ multiplex PCR, and TCRdb holds only the in-frame ones, with some missing. Among about 99,000 clones, 95% were seen once, and the ten largest hold more than 0.2%. This sample is drawn from a study of technical replicates of blood from a handful of donors. This CDR3 is 15 amino acids long. The germline V and J ends were trimmed by 4 bases and 5 bases, with 19 bases remaining between them. CDR1 is SGDLS and CDR2 is YYNGEE in the germline V gene. The origin of this receptor is a human donor in good health. V gene TRBV9 combines with J gene TRBJ2-7; D might be TRBD2 (7 bases). Sequencing was done on a sample of T cells isolated from PBMCs. Written as DNA, the CDR3 is TGTGCCAGCAGCCTTGGGGGGGCCTTTGCGCACGAGCAGTACTTC. Translated: CASSLGGAFAHEQYF. Complete variable domain (other parts from reference TRBV9 and TRBJ2-7): DSGVTQTPKHLITATGQRVTLRCSPRSGDLSVYWYQQSLDQGLQFLIQYYNGEERAKGNILERFSAQQFPDLHSELNLSSLELGDSALYFCASSLGGAFAHEQYFGPGTRLTVT.